The sequence of this T cell receptor (beta chain) was determined in a study of blood T cell repertoires in COVID-19. Original data processing: Cell counts per sample came from amplifying reference gene primers. Data came from immunoSEQ multiplex PCR; TCRdb stores just in-frame clones and leaves some out. From that table come the V and J calls and clone size; the DNA was used to work out D and trimming. The sample lists 120,000 or so clones, almost 80% occurring once. Trimming shortened V by 3 bases and J by 4 bases, and 9 bases separated the two germline ends. The CDR3 covers 13 residues. Germline CDR1 and CDR2: SGHDN and FVKESK.

The specimen was peripheral blood. This chain links TRBV14 with TRBJ1-1; perhaps TRBD1 as D (6 bases). The sequence came from a woman aged 80 or over with active or convalescent COVID-19. The CDR3 is CASSHTGPTEAFF. CDR3 DNA: TGTGCCAGCAGCCATACAGGGCCCACTGAAGCTTTCTTT. Variable domain in full (rest from reference TRBV14 and TRBJ1-1): EAGVTQFPSHSVIEKGQTVTLRCDPISGHDNLYWYRRVMGKEIKFLLHFVKESKQDESGMPNNRFLAERTGGTYSTLKVQPAELEDSGVYFCASSHTGPTEAFFGQGTRLTVV.